Below, one TCR beta chain is given with its context. Antigen unknown. This record comes from a study of cytomegalovirus exposure and HLA in healthy donors. Study-wide findings and caveats: A few CMV-associated chains proved CMV antigen-specific in vitro.

Trimming shortened V by 6 bases and J by 0 bases, and 9 bases separated the two germline ends. Germline CDR1 MNHNS, CDR2 SASEGT. The length of the CDR3 is 14 residues. TCRdb keeps only in-frame clones here, not all; method: immunoSEQ multiplex PCR. The sample has 90,000 to 150,000 clones, roughly 88% seen once; the top ten hold more than 1.5%. This TCR derives from a man between 18 and 35 years old in good health and CMV-seronegative. The V gene is TRBV6-1, the J gene TRBJ1-3; D gene uncertain. The specimen was PBMCs. CDR3 residues: CASSVHGSGNTIYF. CDR3 bases: TGTGCCAGCAGCGTTCACGGCTCTGGAAACACCATATATTTT.